The rows below give T cell receptor beta chains drawn from one sample of a study of siplizumab effects on memory and regulatory T cells. Using immunoSEQ multiplex PCR, the repertoire was profiled, and TCRdb retains in-frame clones only, with some absent. This table has tens of thousands of clones, around nine tenths appearing once. What was sequenced was Tregs sorted from blood. Source of these receptors: a human donor in good health. The CDR3 runs from the conserved cysteine through the conserved F or W. D genes are given only for firm matches. A row's size may be missing; if present it is once, few, many or a size class.

TRBD2	once	TRBJ2-1	TRBV4-2	TGTGCCAGCAGCCAAAAGACTAGCGGGAGGGCCGCTGAGCAGTTCTTC	CASSQKTSGRAAEQFF
.	.	TRBJ1-5	TRBV13	TGTGCCAGCAGCTTAGGCTTGGGGCGAAATCAGCCCCAGCATTTT	CASSLGLGRNQPQHF
.	once	TRBJ2-1	TRBV9	TGTGCCAGCAGCGTAGTAAATTTGGGTGGTGAGCAGTTCTTC	CASSVVNLGGEQFF
.	.	TRBJ1-2	TRBV14	TGTGCCAGCAGCCAACAAACACTTCGGAATTATTATGGCTACACCTTC	CASSQQTLRNYYGYTF
TRBD2	once	TRBJ2-1	TRBV6-5	TGTGCCAGCAGTCCCCGGGGGGGAGGCGGGAATGAGCAGTTCTTC	CASSPRGGGGNEQFF
.	.	TRBJ2-3	TRBV7-6	TGTGCCAGCAGCTTAGATCCCGTCACAGATACGCAGTATTTT	CASSLDPVTDTQYF
.	.	TRBJ2-1	TRBV7-2	TGTGCCAGCAGCTTAGTCATATCCTACAATGAGCAGTTCTTC	CASSLVISYNEQFF
.	.	TRBJ1-2	TRBV6-5	TGTGCCAGCAGTAGGGCAGGGCGATCTGGCTACACCTTC	CASSRAGRSGYTF
.	.	TRBJ1-4	TRBV18	TGTGCCAGCTCACCCTACCAGGCCACTAATGAAAAACTGTTTTTT	CASSPYQATNEKLFF
.	.	TRBJ2-2	TRBV9	TGTGCCAGCAGCGTAGATGGGGGTGGGTTGAACACCGGGGAGCTGTTTTTT	CASSVDGGGLNTGELFF
.	.	TRBJ1-5	TRBV27	TGTGCCACCTCTCGGGGTAGCAATCAGCCCCAGCATTTT	CATSRGSNQPQHF
.	.	TRBJ2-6	TRBV5-1	TGCGCCAGCAGCAGCGGGACAGCGAGCTCTGGGGCCAACGTCCTGACTTTC	CASSSGTASSGANVLTF
.	.	TRBJ2-1	TRBV19	TGTGCCAGTAGTATTATGCGGAACAATGAGCAGTTCTTC	CASSIMRNNEQFF
TRBD2	.	TRBJ2-7	TRBV6-5	TGTGCCAGCAGTTACGCGGGGGGGGAGCAGTACTTC	CASSYAGGEQYF
.	few	TRBJ1-1	TRBV29-1	TGCGCTGGTAGGGGCCCGGACACTGAAGCTTTCTTT	CAGRGPDTEAFF
.	.	TRBJ2-7	TRBV15	TGTGCCACCAGCAGAGATAAAGACAGGTACTCAGCAGAGCAGTACTTC	CATSRDKDRYSAEQYF
.	.	TRBJ1-1	TRBV6-5	TGTGCCAGCAGTTACGGGGGGAACACTGAAGCTTTCTTT	CASSYGGNTEAFF
.	.	TRBJ2-3	TRBV5-4	TGTGCCAGCAGCTATGTTGAGGCGGCTCAAGATACGCAGTATTTT	CASSYVEAAQDTQYF
.	.	TRBJ2-4	TRBV9	TGTGCCAGCAGCGTAGCAGACCACATAGGAGACATTCAGTACTTC	CASSVADHIGDIQYF
TRBD2	.	TRBJ2-1	TRBV30	TGTGCCTGGAGTGTAAGGGTAGCGGGAGGCGGAGAGCAGTTCTTC	CAWSVRVAGGGEQFF
.	.	TRBJ2-3	TRBV5-1	TGCGCCAGCAGTTTCAGGGGGGAGTGGACAGATACGCAGTATTTT	CASSFRGEWTDTQYF
TRBD1	.	TRBJ1-4	TRBV11-2	TGTGCCAGCAGTACTACAGGGGGCCGGGATGAAAAACTGTTTTTT	CASSTTGGRDEKLFF
TRBD2	.	TRBJ2-3	TRBV9	TGTGCCAGCAGCGCACCCCTTAGCGGGAGAGTGGCAGATACGCAGTATTTT	CASSAPLSGRVADTQYF
.	.	TRBJ1-1	TRBV30	TGTGCCTGGAGTGCCCCCGGCAGGGGTTCTGAAGCTTTCTTT	CAWSAPGRGSEAFF
TRBD2	once	TRBJ2-7	TRBV5-6	TGTGCCAGCAGCTTCCTTCTAGCGGGAGAGAGCTACGAGCAGTACTTC	CASSFLLAGESYEQYF
TRBD1	.	TRBJ1-4	TRBV5-1	TGCGCCAGCAGCACCCGGGACAGGGCCGGCAGTGAAAAACTGTTTTTT	CASSTRDRAGSEKLFF
.	.	TRBJ2-1	TRBV10-1	TGCGCCAGCAGTGATGGGCGGGATTTCTACAATGAGCAGTTCTTC	CASSDGRDFYNEQFF
.	.	TRBJ1-1	TRBV6-6	TGTGCCAGCAGTTACCGAATTAGAAGGACTGAAGCTTTCTTT	CASSYRIRRTEAFF
.	.	TRBJ1-3	TRBV18	TGTGCCAGCTCACCATTGGTAGCCAGTAACTCTGGAAACACCATATATTTT	CASSPLVASNSGNTIYF
.	.	TRBJ2-7	TRBV5-6	TGTGCCAGCAGCCAGACAGGAGCCTCCTACGAGCAGTACTTC	CASSQTGASYEQYF
TRBD1	.	TRBJ1-1	TRBV6-1	TGTGCCAGCAGTGAATCCGGGACAGGGGACACTGAAGCTTTCTTT	CASSESGTGDTEAFF
TRBD1	.	TRBJ2-7	TRBV5-1	TGCGCCAGCAGGTTGGGACAGGGGGGCTACGAGCAGTACTTC	CASRLGQGGYEQYF
.	.	TRBJ1-4	TRBV2	TGTGCCAGCAGTGGGCGAAGGGAAAAACTGTTTTTT	CASSGRREKLFF
TRBD2	.	TRBJ2-1	TRBV28	TGTGCCAGCAGGGGGACTAGCGGGGTGAGCTCCTACAATGAGCAGTTCTTC	CASRGTSGVSSYNEQFF
.	.	TRBJ1-3	TRBV15	TGTGCCACCAGCTTGGACTCTGGAAACACCATATATTTT	CATSLDSGNTIYF
.	.	TRBJ2-1	TRBV7-2	TGTGCCAGCAGCCCTGGGACCCTGTACAATGAGCAGTTCTTC	CASSPGTLYNEQFF
.	few	TRBJ1-2	TRBV5-5	TGTGCCAGCATTCCCCGGGGAGGGGCAGGGAATCCCCTTGGCTACACCTTC	CASIPRGGAGNPLGYTF
.	.	TRBJ1-2	TRBV7-9	TGTGCCAGCAGCTTAGGAGCAGGAAGGGTCTATGGCTACACCTTC	CASSLGAGRVYGYTF
.	.	TRBJ2-1	TRBV2	TGTGCCAGCAGTGAAGGGGCTGGCGGAGGACGTCGTAATGAGCAGTTCTTC	CASSEGAGGGRRNEQFF
.	.	TRBJ2-2	TRBV18	TGTGCCAGCTCTCGAGGGACCGGGGAGCTGTTTTTT	CASSRGTGELFF
.	.	TRBJ2-4	TRBV7-9	TGTGCCAGCAGCCTGGGGGCGGGGCTAGCCAAAAACATTCAGTACTTC	CASSLGAGLAKNIQYF
.	.	TRBJ2-1	TRBV11-3	TGTGCCAGCAGCCCCCGGGAGAGCTCCTACAATGAGCAGTTCTTC	CASSPRESSYNEQFF
TRBD2	.	TRBJ2-7	TRBV14	TGTGCCAGCAGCCAAGAGCTAGCGGGACCCTACGAGCAGTACTTC	CASSQELAGPYEQYF
.	.	TRBJ1-5	TRBV2	TGTGCCAGCAGTGTTTGGGGGCTCGATCAGCCCCAGCATTTT	CASSVWGLDQPQHF
TRBD1	.	TRBJ1-1	TRBV19	TGTGCCAGTAGCCACCGGGACAGGGGCTTAATTGAAGCTTTCTTT	CASSHRDRGLIEAFF
TRBD2	.	TRBJ2-7	TRBV10-3	TGTGCCATCAGTGAGACGGGCCGCTGGACTAGCGGCTACGAGCAGTACTTC	CAISETGRWTSGYEQYF
.	.	TRBJ1-1	TRBV7-9	TGTGCCAGCAGCTTTGGCGGGTCGGTTGCAGCTTTCTTT	CASSFGGSVAAFF
.	.	TRBJ2-7	TRBV11-3	TGTGCCAGCAGCCCCGGCGCGGCTTCCTACGAGCAGTACTTC	CASSPGAASYEQYF